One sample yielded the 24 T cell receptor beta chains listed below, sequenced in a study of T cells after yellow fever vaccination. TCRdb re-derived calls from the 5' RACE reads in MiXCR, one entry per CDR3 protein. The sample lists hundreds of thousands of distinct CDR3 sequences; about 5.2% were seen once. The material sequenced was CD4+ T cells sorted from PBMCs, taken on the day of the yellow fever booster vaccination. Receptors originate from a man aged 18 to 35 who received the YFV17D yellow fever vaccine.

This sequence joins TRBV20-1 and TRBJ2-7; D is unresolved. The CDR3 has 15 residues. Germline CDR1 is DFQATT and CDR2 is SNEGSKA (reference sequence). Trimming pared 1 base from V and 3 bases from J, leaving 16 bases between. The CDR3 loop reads CSARVWQIKGYEQYF. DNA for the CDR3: TGCAGTGCTAGAGTATGGCAAATTAAAGGCTACGAGCAGTACTTC.

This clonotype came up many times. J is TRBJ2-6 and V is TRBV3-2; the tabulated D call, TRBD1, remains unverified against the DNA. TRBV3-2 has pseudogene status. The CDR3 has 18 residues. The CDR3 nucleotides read TGTGCCAGCAGCCGTCTAGCCGACGGGGGTTCTGGGGCCAACGTCCTGACTTTC. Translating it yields CASSRLADGGSGANVLTF.

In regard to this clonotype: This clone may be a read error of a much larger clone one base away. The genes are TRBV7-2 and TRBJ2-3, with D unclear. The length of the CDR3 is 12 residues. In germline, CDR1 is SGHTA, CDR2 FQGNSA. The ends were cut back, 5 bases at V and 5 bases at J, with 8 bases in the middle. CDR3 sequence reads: CASSPYIDTQYF. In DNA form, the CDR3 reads TGTGCCAGCAGCCCATACATAGATACGCAGTATTTT. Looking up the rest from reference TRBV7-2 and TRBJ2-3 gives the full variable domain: GAGVSQSPSNKVTEKGKDVELRCDPISGHTALYWYRQSLGQGLEFLIYFQGNSAPDKSGLPSDRFSAERTGGSVSTLTIQRTQQEDSAVYLCASSPYIDTQYFGPGTRLTVL.

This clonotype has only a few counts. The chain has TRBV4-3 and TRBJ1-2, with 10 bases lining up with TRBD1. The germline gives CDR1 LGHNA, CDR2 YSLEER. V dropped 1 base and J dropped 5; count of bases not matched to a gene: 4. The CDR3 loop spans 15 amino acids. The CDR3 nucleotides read TGCGCCAGCAGCCAAGGGGGGACAGGGGCGTATGGCTACACCTTC. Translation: CASSQGGTGAYGYTF.

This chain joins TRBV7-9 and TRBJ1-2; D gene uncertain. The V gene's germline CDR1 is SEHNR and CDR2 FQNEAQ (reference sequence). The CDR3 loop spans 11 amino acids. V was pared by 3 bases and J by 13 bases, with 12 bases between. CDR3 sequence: CASSFLGAPTF. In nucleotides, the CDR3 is TGTGCCAGCAGCTTTCTCGGAGCTCCCACCTTC.

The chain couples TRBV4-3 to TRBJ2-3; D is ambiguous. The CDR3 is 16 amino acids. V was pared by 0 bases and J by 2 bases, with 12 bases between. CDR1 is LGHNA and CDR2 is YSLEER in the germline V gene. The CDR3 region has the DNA TGCGCCAGCAGCCAAGATCTGACGTCGATCACAGATACGCAGTATTTT. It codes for CASSQDLTSITDTQYF.

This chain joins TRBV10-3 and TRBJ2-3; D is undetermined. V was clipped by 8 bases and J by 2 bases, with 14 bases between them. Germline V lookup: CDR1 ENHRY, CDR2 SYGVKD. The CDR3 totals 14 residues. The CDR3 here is CAIGRAALTDTQYF. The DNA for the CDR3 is TGTGCCATCGGAAGGGCCGCTCTCACAGATACGCAGTATTTT.

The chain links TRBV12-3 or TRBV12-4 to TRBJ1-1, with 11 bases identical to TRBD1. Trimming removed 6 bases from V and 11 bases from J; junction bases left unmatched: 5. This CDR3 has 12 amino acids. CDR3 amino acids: CASSYRDRGAFF. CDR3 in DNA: TGTGCCAGCAGCTACCGGGACAGGGGGGCTTTCTTT.

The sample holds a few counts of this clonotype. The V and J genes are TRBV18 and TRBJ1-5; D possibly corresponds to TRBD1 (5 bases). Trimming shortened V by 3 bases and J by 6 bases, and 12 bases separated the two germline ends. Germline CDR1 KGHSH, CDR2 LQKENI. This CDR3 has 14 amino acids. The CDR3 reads CASSPVAGTQPQHF. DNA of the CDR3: TGTGCCAGCTCACCGGTAGCAGGGACTCAGCCCCAGCATTTT. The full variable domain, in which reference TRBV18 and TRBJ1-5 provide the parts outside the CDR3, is NAGVMQNPRHLVRRRGQEARLRCSPMKGHSHVYWYRQLPEEGLKFMVYLQKENIIDESGMPKERFSAEFPKEGPSILRIQQVVRGDSAAYFCASSPVAGTQPQHFGDGTRLSIL.

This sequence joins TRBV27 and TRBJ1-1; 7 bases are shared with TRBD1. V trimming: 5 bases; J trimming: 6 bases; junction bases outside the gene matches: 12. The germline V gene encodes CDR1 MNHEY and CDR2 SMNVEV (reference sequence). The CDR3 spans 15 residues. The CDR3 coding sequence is TGTGCCAGCAGTCCCACCAACAGGGGTGATTCTGAAGCTTTCTTT. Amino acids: CASSPTNRGDSEAFF.

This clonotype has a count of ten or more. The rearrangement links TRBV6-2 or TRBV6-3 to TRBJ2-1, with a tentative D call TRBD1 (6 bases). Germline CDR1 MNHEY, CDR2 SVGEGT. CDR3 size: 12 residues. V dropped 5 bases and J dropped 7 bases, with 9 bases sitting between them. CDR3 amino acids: CASSHRANEQFF. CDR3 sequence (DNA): TGTGCCAGCAGTCACAGGGCTAATGAGCAGTTCTTC.

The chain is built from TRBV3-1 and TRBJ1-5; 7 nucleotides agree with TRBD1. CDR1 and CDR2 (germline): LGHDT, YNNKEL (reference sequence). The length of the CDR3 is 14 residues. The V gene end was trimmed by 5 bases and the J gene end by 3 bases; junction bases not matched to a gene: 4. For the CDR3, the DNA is TGTGCCAGCAGCAGTGGACAGGACAATCAGCCCCAGCATTTT. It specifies CASSSGQDNQPQHF.

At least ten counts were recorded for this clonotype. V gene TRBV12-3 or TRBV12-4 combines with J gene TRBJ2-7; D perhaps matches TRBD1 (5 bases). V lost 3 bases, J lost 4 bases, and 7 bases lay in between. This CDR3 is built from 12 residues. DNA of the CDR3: TGTGCCAGCAGTTTTGACAGATACGAGCAGTACTTC. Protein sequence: CASSFDRYEQYF.

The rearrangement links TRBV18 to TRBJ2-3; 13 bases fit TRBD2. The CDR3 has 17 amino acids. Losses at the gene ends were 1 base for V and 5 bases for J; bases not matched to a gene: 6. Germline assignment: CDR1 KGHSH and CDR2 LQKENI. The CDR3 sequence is CASSPQTSGGAGDTQYF. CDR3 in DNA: TGTGCCAGCTCACCACAAACTAGCGGGGGGGCTGGAGATACGCAGTATTTT.

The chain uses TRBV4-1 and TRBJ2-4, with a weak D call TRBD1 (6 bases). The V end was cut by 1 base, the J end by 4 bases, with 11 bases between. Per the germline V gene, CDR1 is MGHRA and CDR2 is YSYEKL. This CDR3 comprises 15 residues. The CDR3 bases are TGCGCCAGCAGCCAAGCCGGGACACCTAAAAACATTCAGTACTTC. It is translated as CASSQAGTPKNIQYF.

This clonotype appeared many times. CDR3 DNA: TGTGCCAGCAGCTTCGGTGGGGGGGTTCTCGAGCAGTACTTC. As protein: CASSFGGGVLEQYF. The chain carries TRBV7-6 and TRBJ2-7; 7 positions match TRBD2. V shed 3 bases, J shed 6 bases, and the junction held 8 bases outside the gene matches. The CDR3 runs 14 residues. Germline V gives CDR1 SGHVS, CDR2 FNYEAQ.

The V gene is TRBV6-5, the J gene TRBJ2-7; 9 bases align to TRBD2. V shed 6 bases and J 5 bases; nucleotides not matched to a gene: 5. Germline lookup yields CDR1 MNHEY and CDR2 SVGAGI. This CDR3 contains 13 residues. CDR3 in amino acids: CASRLAGNNEQYF. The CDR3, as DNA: TGTGCCAGCAGGCTAGCGGGGAACAACGAGCAGTACTTC.

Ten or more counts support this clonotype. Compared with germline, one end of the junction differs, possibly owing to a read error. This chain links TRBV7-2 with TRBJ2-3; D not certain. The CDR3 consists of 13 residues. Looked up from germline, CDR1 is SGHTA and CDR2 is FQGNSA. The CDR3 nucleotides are TGTGCCAACAGCTTACCGGGCCCCGATACGCAGTATTTT. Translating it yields CANSLPGPDTQYF.

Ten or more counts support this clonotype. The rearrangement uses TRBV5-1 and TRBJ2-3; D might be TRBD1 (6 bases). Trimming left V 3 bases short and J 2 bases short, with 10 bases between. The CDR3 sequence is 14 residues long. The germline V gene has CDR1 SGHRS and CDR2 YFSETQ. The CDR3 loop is CASSSGQTTDTQYF. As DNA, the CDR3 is TGCGCCAGCAGCTCCGGACAGACCACAGATACGCAGTATTTT.

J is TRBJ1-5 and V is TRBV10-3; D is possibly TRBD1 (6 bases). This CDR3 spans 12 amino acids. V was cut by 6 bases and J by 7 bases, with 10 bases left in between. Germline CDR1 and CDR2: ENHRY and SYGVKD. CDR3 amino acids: CAISEGGQPQHF. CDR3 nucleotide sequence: TGTGCCATCAGCGAGGGGGGGCAGCCCCAGCATTTT.

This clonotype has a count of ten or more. CDR3 DNA sequence: TGTGCCAGCAGCACCCTGTCCCCTTCGGGCACTGAAGCTTTCTTT. As protein: CASSTLSPSGTEAFF. This rearrangement joins TRBV7-6 to TRBJ1-1; D is undetermined. The germline gives CDR1 SGHVS, CDR2 FNYEAQ. This CDR3 comprises 15 residues. Trimming shortened V by 5 bases and J by 4 bases, and 17 bases separated the two germline ends.

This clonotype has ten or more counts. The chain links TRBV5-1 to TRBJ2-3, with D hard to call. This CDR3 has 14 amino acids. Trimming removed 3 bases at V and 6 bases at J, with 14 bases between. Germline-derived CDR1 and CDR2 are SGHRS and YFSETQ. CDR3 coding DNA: TGCGCCAGCAGCTCAAACCACTTGACCGATACGCAGTATTTT. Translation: CASSSNHLTDTQYF.

The CDR3 here is CATGLGALNEQFF. The CDR3, as DNA: TGTGCCACGGGGCTAGGGGCCCTGAATGAGCAGTTCTTC. The chain uses TRBV11-1 and TRBJ2-1; D may correspond to TRBD1 or TRBD2 (5 bases each). The CDR3 consists of 13 residues. Germline values: CDR1 SGHAT, CDR2 FQDESV (reference sequence). The germline V and J ends were trimmed by 10 bases and 7 bases, with 17 bases remaining between them. Combining the CDR3 with reference TRBV11-1 and TRBJ2-1 gives the whole variable domain EAEVAQSPRYKITEKSQAVAFWCDPISGHATLYWYRQILGQGPELLVQFQDESVVDDSQLPKDRFSAERLKGVDSTLKIQPAELGDSAMYLCATGLGALNEQFFGPGTRLTVL.

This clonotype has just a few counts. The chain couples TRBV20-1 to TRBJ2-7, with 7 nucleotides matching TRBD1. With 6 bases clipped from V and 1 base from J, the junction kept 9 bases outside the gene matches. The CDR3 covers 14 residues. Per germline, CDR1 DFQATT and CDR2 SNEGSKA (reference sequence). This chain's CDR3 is CSARHRGRSYEQYF. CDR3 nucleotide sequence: TGCAGTGCGAGACACAGGGGCCGGTCCTACGAGCAGTACTTC.